This TCR beta chain was sequenced for a study of blood T cell repertoires in COVID-19. Study-wide context: Acute and convalescent COVID-19 samples came from the United States, Italy and Spain. Sources were T cells, B-cell-depleted T cells, or PBMCs; the material itself was cDNA or gDNA.

CDR1 and CDR2 (germline): KGHDR, SFDVKD. This CDR3 is 13 amino acids long. Trimming left V 5 bases short and J 12 bases short, with 16 bases between. Source study methods: Reference gene primer amplification gave estimated nucleated cell counts. Method: immunoSEQ multiplex PCR; TCRdb's copy keeps in-frame clones and lacks some. V, J and clone size derive from that table, while D and trimming were established from the DNA sequence. The sample has around 63,000 clones; approximately 80% are singletons. Sequencing was performed on peripheral blood. This clonotype was obtained from a man in his 60s with acute or convalescent COVID-19. The V gene is TRBV24-1, the J gene TRBJ2-1, with D perhaps TRBD1 (5 bases). DNA of the CDR3: TGTGCCACCAGTGCCGACAGTGCTTTGGGGCAGTTCTTC. Translating it yields CATSADSALGQFF.